This TCR beta chain appears in the sequencing data of a study of CD4+ T cells in melanoma. The assay was immunoSEQ multiplex PCR, and TCRdb's table has in-frame clones only and misses some. Among 50,000 to 60,000 clones listed, 55% to 75% were seen once. Concerning this clone: Its target is unknown.

Looked up from germline, CDR1 is MDHEN and CDR2 is SYDVKM. The CDR3 has 13 amino acids. The junction had 1 base not matched to a gene; V was cut back by 3 bases and J by 2 bases. Study conclusions and caveats: CD8+ T cell, macrophage and B cell function reportedly correlated with neoantigen-specific CD4+ T cells. In melanoma, neoantigen-specific CD4+ T cells reportedly differed in differentiation state.

This rearrangement joins TRBV28 to TRBJ2-7; 7 bases agree with TRBD1. This clonotype was sampled from a human donor with melanoma. Sequencing was done on a sample of tumor tissue. CDR3 region: CASSFGQAYEQYF. CDR3 in DNA: TGTGCCAGCAGTTTTGGACAGGCCTACGAGCAGTACTTC.